The rows below give T cell receptor beta chains drawn from one sample of a study of spatial heterogeneity in lung cancer. TCRdb processed the 5' RACE reads anew with MiXCR; each CDR3 protein has one entry. Here the sample spans about 120,000 distinct CDR3 sequences, 10% to 15% being singletons. The sequencing used PBMCs, collected at follow-up. Every receptor here comes from a male donor with early-stage non-small cell lung cancer. CDR3s include the opening cysteine and the closing phenylalanine or tryptophan. The D gene is left open where the match is weak.

v_gene: TRBV5-1; d_gene: -; CDR3aa: CASSLAATNYGYTF
v_gene: TRBV20-1; d_gene: -; CDR3aa: CSAPPSNTEAFF
v_gene: TRBV3-1; d_gene: -; CDR3aa: CASSTRQTTNEKLFF
v_gene: TRBV4-3; d_gene: -; CDR3aa: CASSQDVDLRQPQHF
v_gene: TRBV11-3; d_gene: -; CDR3aa: CASSLVYVTATIYNEQFF
v_gene: TRBV5-1; d_gene: -; CDR3aa: CASSLWGTGNYGYTF
v_gene: TRBV3-1; d_gene: -; CDR3aa: CASSQDTVTNTEAFF
v_gene: TRBV30; d_gene: -; CDR3aa: CAWSGRDEQFF
v_gene: TRBV28; d_gene: -; CDR3aa: CASSLWGRGEQYF
v_gene: TRBV4-3; d_gene: -; CDR3aa: CASSQERSPLVSGANVLTF
v_gene: TRBV4-1; d_gene: TRBD1; CDR3aa: CASSQTDRANEQFF
v_gene: TRBV11-2; d_gene: -; CDR3aa: CASSATGTRNSPLHF
v_gene: TRBV10-3; d_gene: -; CDR3aa: CATDSENEQFF
v_gene: TRBV20-1; d_gene: -; CDR3aa: CSASTDTQYF
v_gene: TRBV4-2; d_gene: -; CDR3aa: CATGGPYNEQFF
v_gene: TRBV28; d_gene: -; CDR3aa: CASSTPANSGNTIYF
v_gene: TRBV5-1; d_gene: -; CDR3aa: CASSLDFYEQYF
v_gene: TRBV7-9; d_gene: -; CDR3aa: CASGTGRAQLEKETQYF
v_gene: TRBV5-1; d_gene: -; CDR3aa: CASSLRASNTEAFF
v_gene: TRBV6-1; d_gene: -; CDR3aa: CASIGSGWTEAFF
v_gene: TRBV29-1; d_gene: -; CDR3aa: CSARGADEQYF
v_gene: TRBV4-1; d_gene: -; CDR3aa: CASRDARGGSSNQPQHF
v_gene: TRBV6-1; d_gene: -; CDR3aa: CASSERGQLVQTQYF
v_gene: TRBV20-1; d_gene: -; CDR3aa: CSASTGITRSDSNQPQHF
v_gene: TRBV7-2; d_gene: -; CDR3aa: CASSFRGRNIQYF
v_gene: TRBV7-2; d_gene: -; CDR3aa: CASSYFSTDTQYF
v_gene: TRBV24-1; d_gene: -; CDR3aa: CATSDWGLGTDTQYF
v_gene: TRBV5-6; d_gene: TRBD2; CDR3aa: CASSREVYEQYF
v_gene: TRBV28; d_gene: TRBD2; CDR3aa: CASSLLAGDYNEQFF
v_gene: TRBV20-1; d_gene: TRBD2; CDR3aa: CSATGLAGADDEQYF
v_gene: TRBV29-1; d_gene: -; CDR3aa: CSVEENSNQPQHF
v_gene: TRBV20-1; d_gene: -; CDR3aa: CSANGGSSYNEQFF
v_gene: TRBV5-1; d_gene: -; CDR3aa: CASSLQGQETQYF
v_gene: TRBV20-1; d_gene: -; CDR3aa: CSAPRRFYGYTF
v_gene: TRBV11-1; d_gene: -; CDR3aa: CASSLPAGELFF
v_gene: TRBV28; d_gene: -; CDR3aa: CASSFSTSNTGELFF
v_gene: TRBV7-9; d_gene: -; CDR3aa: CASSKTGTDSQETQYF
v_gene: TRBV12-3/TRBV12-4; d_gene: TRBD1; CDR3aa: CASSLDRASYEQYF
v_gene: TRBV9; d_gene: TRBD1; CDR3aa: CASAWGQGNNSPLHF
v_gene: TRBV18; d_gene: -; CDR3aa: CASSPAGGNQPQHF
v_gene: TRBV13; d_gene: -; CDR3aa: CASSLGRGQVGYTF
v_gene: TRBV11-1; d_gene: TRBD1; CDR3aa: CASSPRTGETQYF
v_gene: TRBV6-2/TRBV6-3; d_gene: -; CDR3aa: CASRRDTLNTEAFF
v_gene: TRBV3-1; d_gene: -; CDR3aa: CASSPMAVTGTEAFF